The entry that follows covers one TCR beta chain sequence. Antigen: not known. This record comes from a study of T-cell memory formation after mild COVID-19. Findings and caveats of the study: Of the contracting clones, CD4+ ones lay mainly in CM and EM, and CD8+ ones in EMRA. Prior to infection, memory already included some responding clones, suggesting cross-reactive memory joined. CD4+ bias marked clones expanding day 15 to 37, unlike balanced contracting clones.

Using constant-segment primers, 5'RACE produced TCR alpha and TCR beta cDNA libraries carrying sample barcodes and UMIs. TCRdb redid the calling of the 5' RACE reads with MiXCR, one entry per CDR3 protein. Here the sample spans a few hundred thousand distinct CDR3 sequences, about a sixth being singletons. Trimming shortened V by 6 bases and J by 0 bases, and 3 bases separated the two germline ends. CDR3 size: 12 residues. The germline V gene encodes CDR1 SGHTA and CDR2 FQGNSA. The material sequenced was PBMCs or a T cell subset sorted from them (not recorded which). This chain uses TRBV7-2 with TRBJ1-3; no clear D gene. The TCR sequence derives from a man aged 18 to 30 who had mild COVID-19 (a few samples of this study predate the infection). Cell type and time point are not known. The CDR3 loop reads CASRTSGNTIYF. CDR3 coding DNA: TGTGCCAGCAGGACCTCTGGAAACACCATATATTTT.